The rows below give T cell receptor beta chains drawn from one sample of a study of identical twins. MiXCR, run by TCRdb on the 5' RACE reads, gives a single entry per CDR3 protein. The sample records hundreds of thousands of distinct CDR3 sequences, 20% to 25% being singletons. This same sample was also taken into another study, of T cells expressing NK-cell markers.

The specimen sequenced was CD4+ T cells sorted from blood. The receptor set was obtained from a woman aged 18-29 years in good health. The CDR3 runs from the conserved cysteine through the conserved F or W. The D gene is left open where the match is weak. The size field is filled for only some rows; it gives once, few, many or a size class.

abundance	j_gene	v_gene	d_gene	CDR3aa	CDR3nt
.	TRBJ2-7	TRBV7-9	TRBD1	CASSLVRTGAYEQYF	TGTGCCAGCAGCTTAGTAAGGACAGGGGCCTACGAGCAGTACTTC
few	TRBJ1-1	TRBV7-8	.	CASSLRPGGNTEAFF	TGTGCCAGCAGTTTAAGACCGGGCGGTAACACTGAAGCTTTCTTT
few	TRBJ1-5	TRBV19	TRBD1	CASSQGTYRGPQPQHF	TGTGCCAGTAGCCAAGGGACGTACAGGGGACCTCAGCCCCAGCATTTT
few	TRBJ1-5	TRBV7-2	.	CASSNYGTTSHQPQHF	TGTGCCAGCAGCAACTACGGGACTACTAGTCATCAGCCCCAGCATTTT
few	TRBJ2-3	TRBV6-1	.	CATARTYSDTQYF	TGTGCCACTGCGCGGACCTACTCAGATACGCAGTATTTT
few	TRBJ2-2	TRBV5-1	.	CASSLGQRGTGELFF	TGCGCCAGCAGCTTGGGACAGAGGGGCACCGGGGAGCTGTTTTTT
.	TRBJ2-7	TRBV5-1	.	CASSPERGFSYEQYF	TGCGCCAGCAGCCCGGAAAGGGGGTTCTCCTACGAGCAGTACTTC
.	TRBJ2-7	TRBV6-5	.	CASRALGEQYF	TGTGCCAGCAGGGCCCTCGGGGAGCAGTACTTC
.	TRBJ1-5	TRBV12-3/TRBV12-4	.	CASSFMGNQPQHF	TGTGCCAGCAGTTTCATGGGTAATCAGCCCCAGCATTTT
few	TRBJ2-5	TRBV3-1	.	CASSPGQHIGTQYF	TGTGCCAGCAGCCCAGGTCAGCACATCGGGACCCAGTACTTC
.	TRBJ2-7	TRBV25-1	TRBD1	CATRVTGTGRSEQYF	TGTGCCACCAGAGTTACCGGGACAGGGCGTAGCGAGCAGTACTTC
once	TRBJ1-1	TRBV18	.	CASSSQGGETEAFF	TGTGCCAGCTCATCTCAGGGCGGAGAGACTGAAGCTTTCTTT
.	TRBJ1-3	TRBV12-3/TRBV12-4	.	CASSLSSSVNTIYF	TGTGCCAGCAGTTTATCTAGCTCTGTAAACACCATATATTTT
few	TRBJ2-7	TRBV5-5	.	CASSRMDRARSLYEQYF	TGTGCCAGCAGCCGAATGGACCGGGCCCGGTCCCTCTACGAGCAGTACTTC
few	TRBJ2-3	TRBV12-3/TRBV12-4	TRBD2	CASSLGLAGTSTDTQYF	TGTGCCAGCAGCCTAGGACTAGCGGGTACTAGCACAGATACGCAGTATTTT
.	TRBJ2-2	TRBV5-1	.	CASSFNSGGRAGELFF	TGCGCCAGCAGCTTCAACTCAGGAGGAAGAGCCGGGGAGCTGTTTTTT
.	TRBJ1-1	TRBV19	.	CASSINGAGTEAFF	TGTGCCAGTAGTATCAACGGGGCTGGAACTGAAGCTTTCTTT
.	TRBJ2-7	TRBV3-1	.	CASSQSPGRSYEQYF	TGTGCCAGCAGCCAATCCCCCGGGCGGTCCTACGAGCAGTACTTC
.	TRBJ2-7	TRBV11-2	TRBD2	CASSFLVSGLAGDKLYEQYF	TGTGCCAGCAGCTTTTTGGTTTCGGGCTTAGCGGGGGACAAGCTATACGAGCAGTACTTC
few	TRBJ2-7	TRBV19	.	CASSEGLQAYEQYF	TGTGCCAGTAGTGAGGGACTGCAAGCCTACGAGCAGTACTTC
.	TRBJ2-5	TRBV7-9	TRBD2	CASSRFLTGGYQETQYF	TGTGCCAGCAGCCGCTTCCTAACGGGAGGGTACCAAGAGACCCAGTACTTC
few	TRBJ2-2	TRBV20-1	.	CSAGVHGELFF	TGCAGCGCAGGTGTACACGGGGAGCTGTTTTTT
many	TRBJ1-2	TRBV20-1	.	CSARVDTNYGYTF	TGCAGTGCTAGAGTTGACACTAACTATGGCTACACCTTC
.	TRBJ2-1	TRBV3-1	.	CASSQIDEQFF	TGTGCCAGCAGCCAAATAGATGAGCAGTTCTTC